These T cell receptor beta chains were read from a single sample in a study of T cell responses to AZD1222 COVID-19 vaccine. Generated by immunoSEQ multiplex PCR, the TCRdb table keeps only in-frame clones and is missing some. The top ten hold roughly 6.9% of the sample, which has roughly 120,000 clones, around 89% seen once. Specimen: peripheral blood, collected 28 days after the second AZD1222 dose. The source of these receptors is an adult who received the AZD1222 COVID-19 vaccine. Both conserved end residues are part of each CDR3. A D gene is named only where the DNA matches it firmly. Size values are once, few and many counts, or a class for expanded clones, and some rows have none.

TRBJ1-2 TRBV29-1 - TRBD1 TGCAGCGTTCAGGACAGGGACTATGGCTACACCTTC CSVQDRDYGYTF
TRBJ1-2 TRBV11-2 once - TGTGCCAGCAGCTCCATTGGGAAGAGGGGCTATGGCTACACCTTC CASSSIGKRGYGYTF
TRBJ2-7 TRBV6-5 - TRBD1 TGTGCCAGCCGACCCCCAGGACAGGGAATATACGAGCAGTACTTC CASRPPGQGIYEQYF
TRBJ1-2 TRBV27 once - TGTGCCAGCAGTTTTCGGCTAAATCGGGCCACTAGATATGGCTACACCTTC CASSFRLNRATRYGYTF
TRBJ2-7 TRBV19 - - TGTGCCAGTAGTCTGGACGGGAGCTCCTACGAGCAGTACTTC CASSLDGSSYEQYF
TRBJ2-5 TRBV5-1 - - TGCGCCAGCAGCTTGGACCAAGAGACCCAGTACTTC CASSLDQETQYF
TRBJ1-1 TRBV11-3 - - TGTGCCAGCAGCCGACAGCTGAACACTGAAGCTTTCTTT CASSRQLNTEAFF
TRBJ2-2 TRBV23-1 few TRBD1 TGCGCCAGCAACCTGACAGGGGCGAACACCGGGGAGCTGTTTTTT CASNLTGANTGELFF
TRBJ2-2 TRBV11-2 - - TGTGCCAGCAGCTTAGTTACGAACACCGGGGAGCTGTTTTTT CASSLVTNTGELFF
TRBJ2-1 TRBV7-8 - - TGTGCCAGCAGCTTAGTAGACAGCTACAATGAGCAGTTCTTC CASSLVDSYNEQFF
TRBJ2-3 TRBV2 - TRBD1 TGTGCCGGACAGGGGGGGATAATAGATACGCAGTATTTT CAGQGGIIDTQYF
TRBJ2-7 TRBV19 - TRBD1 TGTGCCAGTGCTCCGGGACAGGGCTACGAGCAGTACTTC CASAPGQGYEQYF
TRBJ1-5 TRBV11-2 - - TGTGCCAGCAGCCATCGTCCCGATCAGCCCCAGCATTTT CASSHRPDQPQHF
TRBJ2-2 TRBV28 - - TGTGCCAGCAGACCACCCCTCCCCATGAACACCGGGGAGCTGTTTTTT CASRPPLPMNTGELFF
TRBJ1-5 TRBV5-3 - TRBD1 TGTGCCAGAAGCCCCAAAAGAGGGGGCCACGATACCGATCAGCCCCAGCATTTT CARSPKRGGHDTDQPQHF
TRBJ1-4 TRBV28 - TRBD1 TGTGCCAGCGGTTGGGGCTACAGGGGGCAAACTAATGAAAAACTGTTTTTT CASGWGYRGQTNEKLFF
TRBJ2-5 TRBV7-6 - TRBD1 TGTGCCAGCAGCGGCCGGGACAGGGGGCGTCAAGAGACCCAGTACTTC CASSGRDRGRQETQYF
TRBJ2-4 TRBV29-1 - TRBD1 TGCAGCGTGAGGGGGCTGGGAGCCAAAAACATTCAGTACTTC CSVRGLGAKNIQYF
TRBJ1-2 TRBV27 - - TGTGCCAGCAGTTTAAGGGGGACCAATAACTATGGCTACACCTTC CASSLRGTNNYGYTF
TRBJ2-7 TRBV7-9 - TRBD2 TGTGCCAGCAGCTCCCCCCAGAGCGGGAGTCCCTACGAGCAGTACTTC CASSSPQSGSPYEQYF
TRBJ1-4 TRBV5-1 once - TGCGCCAGCAGCCCGAGCGGGAGGGTAGGGGAAAAACTGTTTTTT CASSPSGRVGEKLFF
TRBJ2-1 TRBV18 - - TGTGCCAGCTCCCTGGCTAACAATGAGCAGTTCTTC CASSLANNEQFF
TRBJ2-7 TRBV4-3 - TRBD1 TGCGCCAGCAGCCAAGATACCGGGACAGGGTTGGACGAGCAGTACTTC CASSQDTGTGLDEQYF
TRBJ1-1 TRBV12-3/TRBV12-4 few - TGTGCCAGCAGACAATCGTACACTGAAGCTTTCTTT CASRQSYTEAFF
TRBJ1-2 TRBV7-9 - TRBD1 TGTGCCAGCAGCGTCCGGGACAGCTCCTATGGCTACACCTTC CASSVRDSSYGYTF
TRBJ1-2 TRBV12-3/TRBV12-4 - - TGTGCCAGCAGTGGACAGAGGAACTATGGCTACACCTTC CASSGQRNYGYTF
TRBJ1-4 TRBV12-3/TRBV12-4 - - TGTGCCAGCAGTTTTGGAGGGAAACTGTTTTTT CASSFGGKLFF
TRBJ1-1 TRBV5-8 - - TGTGCCAGCAGCCTCGGACTGGGCACTGAAGCTTTCTTT CASSLGLGTEAFF
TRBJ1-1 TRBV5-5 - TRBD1 TGTGCCAGCAGTTTCGACAGGGCGGGAAACACTGAAGCTTTCTTT CASSFDRAGNTEAFF
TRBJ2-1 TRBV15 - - TGTGCCACCAGCAGAGATTGGAGGCAGGAGCAGTTCTTC CATSRDWRQEQFF